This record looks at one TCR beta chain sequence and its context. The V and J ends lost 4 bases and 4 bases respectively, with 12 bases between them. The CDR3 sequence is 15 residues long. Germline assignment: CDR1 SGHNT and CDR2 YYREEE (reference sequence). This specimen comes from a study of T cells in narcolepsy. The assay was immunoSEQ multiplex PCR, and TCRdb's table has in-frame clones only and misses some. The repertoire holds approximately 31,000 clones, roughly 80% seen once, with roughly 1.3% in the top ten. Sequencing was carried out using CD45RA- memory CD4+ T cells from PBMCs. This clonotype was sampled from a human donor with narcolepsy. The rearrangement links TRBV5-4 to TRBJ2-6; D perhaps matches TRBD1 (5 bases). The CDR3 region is CASSAPRVGANVLTF. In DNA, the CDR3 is TGTGCCAGCAGCGCCCCCAGGGTCGGGGCCAACGTCCTGACTTTC.